This TCR beta chain was captured in a study of response to subunit inactivated influenza vaccine. Overall study findings and caveats: The study's authors posited that every seasonal influenza vaccination enlists few new T cells.

This clonotype came up many times. Its antigen is currently unknown. Trimming pared 0 bases from V and 9 bases from J, leaving 12 bases between. The germline V gene has CDR1 MNHEY and CDR2 SVGEGT. The CDR3 is made up of 14 amino acids. MiXCR was run by TCRdb on the RT-PCR reads, yielding one entry per CDR3 protein. Altogether 450,000 to 600,000 distinct CDR3 sequences are present, roughly 7.9% being singletons, with the ten largest covering around 14%. The V gene is TRBV6-2 or TRBV6-3, the J gene TRBJ1-5; tentatively, D is TRBD1 (5 bases). The source is a man between 50 and 69 years old who received an inactivated influenza vaccine. This material consisted of PBMCs from blood, taken about 24 months after vaccination. The CDR3, as DNA: TGTGCCAGCAGTTACTCCCCCGGGACCGGGCCCCAGCATTTT. This gives the protein CASSYSPGTGPQHF.